This T cell receptor (beta chain) was found in a study of radiotherapy plus CTLA-4 blockade in lung cancer. CDR1 is SGHTA and CDR2 is FQGTGA in the germline V gene. The CDR3 has 15 residues. Trimming removed 5 bases at V and 1 base at J, with 14 bases between. Assay: immunoSEQ multiplex PCR; the TCRdb copy retains only in-frame clones and omits some. This table holds 85,000 to 90,000 clones, approximately 75% found once. This specimen consisted of peripheral blood, obtained from a patient treated with radiotherapy plus ipilimumab. This clonotype originated in a human donor with non-small cell lung cancer that progressed on radiotherapy plus ipilimumab. This chain connects TRBV7-3 to TRBJ1-1; possibly TRBD1 for D (5 bases). The CDR3 loop is CASSPSGVANTEAFF. In DNA form, the CDR3 reads TGTGCCAGCAGCCCCTCGGGGGTGGCGAACACTGAAGCTTTCTTT.